Each of the 10 T cell receptor beta chains below was sequenced from the same sample in a study of shared clonotypes between healthy human individuals. Sequenced by immunoSEQ multiplex PCR; TCRdb stores in-frame clones only, minus some. The sample shows some 2,100,000 clones, about 94% of them seen only once. Sequencing was done on a sample of naive CD4+ T cells sorted from blood. Subset here: CD45RA+ positively selected. These receptors were taken from a man between 18 and 29 years old in good health.

The chain couples TRBV5-1 to TRBJ1-6; no reliable D call. The CDR3 totals 12 residues. Trimming shortened V by 5 bases and J by 5 bases, and 5 bases separated the two germline ends. CDR1 is SGHRS and CDR2 is YFSETQ in the germline V gene. DNA for the CDR3: TGCGCCAGCAGGGAGGATAATTCACCCCTCCACTTT. Translation: CASREDNSPLHF.

The chain combines TRBV5-1 with TRBJ1-1, with 9 bases that match TRBD1. Per germline, CDR1 SGHRS and CDR2 YFSETQ. The CDR3 is 14 amino acids. Trimming removed 4 bases from V and 6 bases from J; junction bases left unmatched: 7. CDR3 loop: CASSPGQGTSEAFF. The CDR3 bases are TGCGCCAGCAGCCCAGGACAGGGGACGTCTGAAGCTTTCTTT.

Concerning this clone: The same CDR3 is also encoded by other DNA sequences in this sample. The chain recombines TRBV30 with TRBJ2-1; D is unclear. Germline V lookup: CDR1 GTSNPN, CDR2 SVGIG (reference sequence). With 2 bases removed from V and 7 bases from J, the gap between germline ends came to 6 bases. The CDR3 spans 11 residues. DNA for the CDR3: TGTGCCTGGAGTCCACTTAATGAGCAGTTCTTC. Protein: CAWSPLNEQFF.

The chain is built from TRBV19 and TRBJ1-3, with 7 bases that match TRBD1. Germline CDR1 and CDR2: LNHDA and SQIVND (reference sequence). Trimming at V came to 4 bases and at J to 2 bases, leaving 8 bases not matched to a gene. The CDR3 loop spans 16 amino acids. The CDR3 DNA is TGTGCCAGTAGTAGCCGACAGGGATCAGCTGGAAACACCATATATTTT. Translated, it gives CASSSRQGSAGNTIYF.

This sequence joins TRBV11-2 and TRBJ2-2; D not resolved. V was trimmed by 5 bases and J by 6 bases, leaving 13 bases between them. The CDR3 sequence is 14 residues long. Looked up from germline, CDR1 is SGHAT and CDR2 is FQNNGV. The DNA of the CDR3 is TGTGCCAGCAGCCCAGTCCACCCTCCCGGGGAGCTGTTTTTT. It translates to CASSPVHPPGELFF.

For this clone: The junction and the germline gene differ at one end; a read error may be behind it. This sequence joins TRBV7-7 and TRBJ2-5; D might be TRBD2 (5 bases). CDR3 length equals 13 residues. Germline CDR1 and CDR2: SSHAT and FNYEAQ (reference sequence). The CDR3 region is CASSPWGDETQYF. The CDR3 DNA follows: TGTGCTAGCAGCCCTTGGGGAGACGAGACCCAGTACTTC.

CDR3 protein: CASSLGTSGRFTDTQYF. The CDR3, as DNA: TGTGCCAGCAGCCTCGGGACTAGCGGGAGGTTCACAGATACGCAGTATTTT. This rearrangement joins TRBV5-6 to TRBJ2-3; 15 bases are a match to TRBD2. V was pared by 4 bases and J by 2 bases, with 5 bases of the junction left unmatched. Germline CDR1 and CDR2: SGHDT and YYEEEE. This CDR3 is 17 amino acids long.

The gene calls are TRBV7-6 and TRBJ2-7; 10 bases match TRBD1. Germline CDR1 reads SGHVS; CDR2 reads FNYEAQ. The V segment lost 0 bases and the J segment 5 bases; nucleotides outside the gene matches: 13. The CDR3 contains 18 residues. CDR3 nucleotide sequence: TGTGCCAGCAGCTTAGCCCTCGGGACAGGGGATGGTCGGGACGAGCAGTACTTC. It specifies CASSLALGTGDGRDEQYF.

Regarding this clone: The sample contains more than one DNA sequence encoding this CDR3. The chain uses TRBV7-9 and TRBJ2-5; 7 bases fit TRBD1. V lost 1 base, J lost 2 bases, and 4 bases stayed unmatched. The V gene's germline CDR1 is SEHNR and CDR2 FQNEAQ (reference sequence). The CDR3 has 15 residues. The DNA of the CDR3 is TGTGCCAGCAGCTTAGGACAGGGTTATCAAGAGACCCAGTACTTC. Encoded protein: CASSLGQGYQETQYF.

This sequence joins TRBV18 and TRBJ2-7; 8 positions match TRBD2. V lost 3 bases and J lost 0; bases outside the gene matches: 7. The CDR3 has 16 amino acids. Germline values: CDR1 KGHSH, CDR2 LQKENI. In DNA, the CDR3 is TGTGCCAGCTCACCGGTGAGCGGGGGTAGCTCCTACGAGCAGTACTTC. It encodes CASSPVSGGSSYEQYF.